These 23 T cell receptor beta chains came from one sample sequenced in a study of cytomegalovirus exposure and HLA in healthy donors. Both 60 Vbeta primers and 13 Jbeta primers went into the PCR. This table comes from immunoSEQ multiplex PCR, and its TCRdb copy is limited to in-frame clones, with some not included. The sample holds 95,000 to 100,000 clones, roughly 71% seen once. Sequenced sample: PBMCs. These receptors were collected from a man aged 45-65 years in good health and CMV-seronegative.

This chain connects TRBV12-5 to TRBJ1-2; D remains unclear. The CDR3 runs to 13 residues. The V gene's germline CDR1 is LGHNT and CDR2 FRNRAP. V was pared by 6 bases and J by 4 bases, with 12 bases between. CDR3 sequence reads: CASGLQTSYGYTF. CDR3 coding DNA: TGTGCTAGTGGGTTACAGACCTCCTATGGCTACACCTTC.

This chain joins TRBV5-1 and TRBJ2-2; 8 nucleotides agree with TRBD1. This CDR3 has 19 amino acids. The junction had 13 bases not matched to a gene; V was cut back by 2 bases and J by 1 base. Germline V gives CDR1 SGHRS, CDR2 YFSETQ. The chain's CDR3 is CASSFMNGPGQVNTGELFF. The CDR3 bases are TGCGCCAGCAGCTTTATGAACGGACCGGGACAGGTGAACACCGGGGAGCTGTTTTTT.

The J gene is TRBJ1-2, the V gene TRBV7-9; no firm D call. CDR1 and CDR2 from the germline V gene are SEHNR and FQNEAQ (reference sequence). Deletions cut 1 base from V and 8 bases from J, with 14 bases between. This CDR3 contains 14 residues. This chain's CDR3 is CASSLESGYGGYTF. The DNA for the CDR3 is TGTGCCAGCAGCTTAGAATCGGGGTATGGAGGCTACACCTTC. The whole variable domain, remainder taken from reference TRBV7-9 and TRBJ1-2, is DTGVSQNPRHKITKRGQNVTFRCDPISEHNRLYWYRQTLGQGPEFLTYFQNEAQLEKSRLLSDRFSAERPKGSFSTLEIQRTEQGDSAMYLCASSLESGYGGYTFGSGTRLTVV.

This clone was counted a single time. This rearrangement joins TRBV5-5 to TRBJ2-5; 9 bases map to TRBD2. The end of the DNA is better explained by TRBJ2-7, so the J call may be wrong. The CDR3 loop spans 14 amino acids. Per germline, CDR1 SGHKS and CDR2 YYEKEE (reference sequence). The DNA for the CDR3 is TGTGCCAGCAGCGGAAGCGGGAGGCCGAACGAGCAGTACTTC. Translation: CASSGSGRPNEQYF.

This chain links TRBV4-2 with TRBJ2-5; 16 nucleotides align to TRBD2. V dropped 3 bases and J dropped 2; count of bases not matched to a gene: 6. Germline CDR1 and CDR2: LGHNA and YNFKEQ. The CDR3 runs to 18 residues. The DNA for the CDR3 is TGTGCCAGCAGCCAGGGACTAGCGGGGGGGAGTACACAAGAGACCCAGTACTTC. Its translation is CASSQGLAGGSTQETQYF.

V and J are TRBV7-9 and TRBJ2-7, with 9 bases lining up with TRBD1. Unmatched junction bases numbered 8, after V lost 5 bases and J lost 3 bases. CDR1 is SEHNR, CDR2 FQNEAQ, per germline (reference sequence). The CDR3 covers 15 residues. The CDR3 here is CASSGAGQGHYEQYF. The CDR3 DNA reads as TGTGCCAGCAGCGGGGCGGGACAGGGCCACTACGAGCAGTACTTC.

This clone showed up just a few times. The rearrangement uses TRBV11-2 and TRBJ2-4, with 7 bases matching TRBD2. The CDR3 is 17 residues long. Germline CDR1 reads SGHAT; CDR2 reads FQNNGV. J lost 0 bases, V lost 1 base, and 6 bases had no gene match. CDR3 nucleotides: TGTGCCAGCAGCTTAGCGGGGGGAGGTATAGCCAAAAACATTCAGTACTTC. The encoded protein is CASSLAGGGIAKNIQYF.

The V gene is TRBV11-3, the J gene TRBJ2-3; 7 bases agree with TRBD2. The CDR3 runs 18 residues. The V gene end was trimmed by 1 base and the J gene end by 2 bases; junction bases not matched to a gene: 12. From germline, CDR1 is SGHNT and CDR2 YENEEA. In DNA form, the CDR3 reads TGTGCCAGCAGCTTAGGGGGTTTGAGGGGACTACACACAGATACGCAGTATTTT. This encodes CASSLGGLRGLHTDTQYF.

The gene calls are TRBV7-9 and TRBJ2-6, with a weak D call TRBD1 (5 bases). The CDR3 is 15 amino acids. Trimming stripped 3 bases from V and 7 bases from J, with 13 bases between. Germline V gene lookup returns CDR1 SEHNR and CDR2 FQNEAQ (reference sequence). CDR3 bases: TGTGCCAGCAGCTTCCACAGGATCGGAGCCAACGTCCTGACTTTC. Translating it yields CASSFHRIGANVLTF.

The V and J genes are TRBV6-4 and TRBJ1-2, with D possibly TRBD1 on 5 matching bases. V gave up 5 bases and J gave up 3 bases, with 16 bases separating them. CDR3 length equals 15 residues. Germline lookup yields CDR1 MRHNA and CDR2 SNTAGT. The DNA of the CDR3 is TGTGCCAGCAGTTACCCCGGCGGGGCGGACTATGGCTACACCTTC. Encoded protein: CASSYPGGADYGYTF.

Note on this clone: Relative to the germline gene, one junction end is altered; a read error may explain this. The same CDR3 can be traced to other DNA sequences in this sample. The chain joins TRBV7-9 to TRBJ1-1, with TRBD1 identical over 8 bases. Germline values: CDR1 SEHNR, CDR2 FQNEAQ (reference sequence). The CDR3 totals 15 residues. As DNA, the CDR3 is TGTGCCGGCATCGGGCCAGGGGGCCAAAACACTGAAGCTTTCTTC. This translates into CAGIGPGGQNTEAFF.

The CDR3 DNA reads as TGTGCCAGCAGCTTTGTGGGGACTAGCGGGTCATACTACAATGAGCAGTTCTTC. Its protein is CASSFVGTSGSYYNEQFF. The chain couples TRBV5-6 to TRBJ2-1, with TRBD2 matching 12 bases. In germline, CDR1 is SGHDT, CDR2 YYEEEE. CDR3 size: 18 residues. V gave up 2 bases and J gave up 3 bases; unmatched junction bases: 9.

The chain carries TRBV9 and TRBJ2-7, with a possible D match to TRBD1 (6 bases). There are 15 residues in the CDR3. From germline, CDR1 is SGDLS and CDR2 YYNGEE. V lost 0 bases, J lost 4 bases, and 14 bases lay in between. CDR3 residues: CASSVGLGRGYEQYF. The CDR3 nucleotides are TGTGCCAGCAGCGTAGGACTTGGCAGGGGATACGAGCAGTACTTC.

The chain has TRBV6-5 and TRBJ1-2; D is possibly TRBD1 (6 bases). V was clipped by 11 bases and J by 4 bases, with 17 bases between them. The CDR3 covers 13 residues. Germline assignment: CDR1 MNHEY and CDR2 SVGAGI. The CDR3 sequence: CAARGPSLYGYTF. The CDR3 DNA reads TGTGCCGCCAGGGGCCCCTCCCTCTATGGCTACACCTTC.

This clone appeared a single time. The chain has TRBV5-1 and TRBJ1-3; possibly TRBD1 for D (5 bases). Germline-derived CDR1 and CDR2 are SGHRS and YFSETQ. CDR3 length: 15 residues. Trimming took 0 bases from V and 0 from J, leaving 7 bases between them. CDR3 region: CASSLAGDSGNTIYF. CDR3 in DNA: TGCGCCAGCAGCTTGGCGGGGGACTCTGGAAACACCATATATTTT.

This sequence joins TRBV7-9 and TRBJ1-4, with D perhaps TRBD1 (6 bases). The CDR3 consists of 15 residues. V shed 5 bases and J shed 0 bases, with 10 bases lying between them. CDR1 is SEHNR, CDR2 FQNEAQ, per germline (reference sequence). Here the CDR3 DNA reads TGTGCCAGCAGCAAGGACAGTGCAACTAATGAAAAACTGTTTTTT. Translated: CASSKDSATNEKLFF.

The genes are TRBV7-2 and TRBJ2-3; TRBD2 might be the D (5 bases). With 5 bases removed from V and 5 bases from J, the gap between germline ends came to 17 bases. Germline V CDR1 and CDR2: SGHTA, FQGNSA. This CDR3 region has 15 residues. CDR3 loop: CASSQYTGSGDTQYF. CDR3 nucleotide sequence: TGTGCCAGCAGCCAATACACGGGGAGCGGAGATACGCAGTATTTT.

V usage is TRBV7-9 and J usage is TRBJ2-7, with 7 positions matching TRBD1. Germline lookup yields CDR1 SEHNR and CDR2 FQNEAQ (reference sequence). The CDR3 is 14 residues long. V lost 5 bases to trimming and J lost 6 bases; unmatched junction nucleotides: 10. The CDR3 bases are TGTGCCAGCAGCGCTTTAACAGGGACAGTCGAGCAGTACTTC. It translates to CASSALTGTVEQYF.

The V and J genes are TRBV18 and TRBJ1-1; D is unclear. The CDR3 loop spans 13 amino acids. The V gene's germline CDR1 is KGHSH and CDR2 LQKENI. Trimming shortened V by 11 bases and J by 0 bases, and 13 bases separated the two germline ends. The CDR3 here is CAGKESMNTEAFF. The CDR3 DNA sequence: TGTGCCGGCAAAGAATCGATGAACACTGAAGCTTTCTTT.

The rearrangement links TRBV6-5 to TRBJ2-5; TRBD2 aligns across 8 bases. Trimming cost V 8 bases and J 1 base; bases outside gene matches: 3. CDR3 length: 13 amino acids. CDR1 MNHEY and CDR2 SVGAGI come from the germline V gene. This CDR3 is CASQRGRQETQYF. In DNA form, the CDR3 reads TGTGCCAGCCAGCGGGGGCGCCAAGAGACCCAGTACTTC.

The V gene is TRBV5-1, the J gene TRBJ1-1; 9 nucleotides match TRBD1. Germline trimming cut 0 bases from V and 2 bases from J; bases unmatched to any gene: 2. Germline V CDR1 and CDR2: SGHRS, YFSETQ. This CDR3 has 15 amino acids. CDR3 nucleotide sequence: TGCGCCAGCAGCTTGGGGGACAGGGCCAACACTGAAGCTTTCTTT. Its translation: CASSLGDRANTEAFF.

The chain joins TRBV7-2 to TRBJ1-2; 12 positions match TRBD1. CDR1 is SGHTA, CDR2 FQGNSA, per germline. V shed 4 bases and J 7 bases; nucleotides not matched to a gene: 10. CDR3 size: 16 residues. The CDR3 sequence is CASSSPRDRGLGGYTF. The CDR3, as DNA: TGTGCCAGCAGCTCACCCCGGGACAGGGGGCTGGGTGGCTACACCTTC.

V and J are TRBV7-9 and TRBJ2-7; possibly TRBD1 for D (6 bases). Germline-derived CDR1 and CDR2 are SEHNR and FQNEAQ (reference sequence). V was cut by 5 bases and J by 2 bases, with 19 bases left in between. The CDR3 loop spans 16 amino acids. CDR3 loop: CASSASMGALTYEQYF. CDR3 DNA sequence: TGTGCCAGCAGCGCTTCTATGGGGGCCCTGACCTACGAGCAGTACTTC.